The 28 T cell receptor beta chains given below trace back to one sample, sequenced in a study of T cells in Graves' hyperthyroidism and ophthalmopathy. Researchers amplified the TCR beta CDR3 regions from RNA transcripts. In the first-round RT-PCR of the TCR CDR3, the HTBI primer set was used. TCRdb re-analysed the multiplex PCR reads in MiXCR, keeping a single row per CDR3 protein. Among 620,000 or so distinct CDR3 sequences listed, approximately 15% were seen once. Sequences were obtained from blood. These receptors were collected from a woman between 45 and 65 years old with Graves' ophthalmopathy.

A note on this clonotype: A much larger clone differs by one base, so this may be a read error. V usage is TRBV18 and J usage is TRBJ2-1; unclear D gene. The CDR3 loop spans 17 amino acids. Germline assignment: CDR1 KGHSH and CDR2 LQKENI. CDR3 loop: CANSPLGTIGTYNEQFF. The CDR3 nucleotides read TGTGCCAACTCACCACTGGGTACAATTGGTACCTACAATGAGCAGTTCTTC.

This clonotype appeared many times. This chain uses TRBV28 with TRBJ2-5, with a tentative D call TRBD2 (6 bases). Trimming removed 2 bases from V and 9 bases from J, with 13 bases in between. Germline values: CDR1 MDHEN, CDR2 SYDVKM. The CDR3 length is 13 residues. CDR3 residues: CASSLKRSGAQYF. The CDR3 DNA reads TGTGCCAGCAGTTTAAAGCGATCGGGGGCCCAGTACTTC.

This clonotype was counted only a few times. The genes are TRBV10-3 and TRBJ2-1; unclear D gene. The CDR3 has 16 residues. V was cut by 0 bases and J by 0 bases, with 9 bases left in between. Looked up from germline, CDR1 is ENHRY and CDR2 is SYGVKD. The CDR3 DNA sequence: TGTGCCATCAGTGAGTCGATAGCTGGCTCCTACAATGAGCAGTTCTTC. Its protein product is CAISESIAGSYNEQFF.

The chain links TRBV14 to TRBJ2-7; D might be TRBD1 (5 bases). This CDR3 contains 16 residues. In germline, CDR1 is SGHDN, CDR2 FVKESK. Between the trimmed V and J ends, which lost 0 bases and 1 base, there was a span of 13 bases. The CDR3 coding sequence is TGTGCCAGCAGCCAAGATGCCTCCAGGGTTTCCTACGAGCAGTACTTC. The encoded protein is CASSQDASRVSYEQYF.

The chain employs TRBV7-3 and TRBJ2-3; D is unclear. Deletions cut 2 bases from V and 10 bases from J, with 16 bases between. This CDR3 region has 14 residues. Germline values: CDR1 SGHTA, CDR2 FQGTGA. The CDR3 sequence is CASSLESSNGAQYF. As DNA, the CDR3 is TGTGCCAGCAGCTTAGAATCGTCGAACGGAGCGCAGTATTTT.

The CDR3 sequence: CSADRTNYGYTF. The DNA of the CDR3 is TGCAGTGCCGACAGAACTAACTATGGCTACACCTTC. This sequence joins TRBV20-1 and TRBJ1-2; possibly TRBD1 for D (5 bases). The germline V gene has CDR1 DFQATT and CDR2 SNEGSKA (reference sequence). Trimming pared 6 bases from V and 0 bases from J, leaving 8 bases between. This CDR3 comprises 12 residues.

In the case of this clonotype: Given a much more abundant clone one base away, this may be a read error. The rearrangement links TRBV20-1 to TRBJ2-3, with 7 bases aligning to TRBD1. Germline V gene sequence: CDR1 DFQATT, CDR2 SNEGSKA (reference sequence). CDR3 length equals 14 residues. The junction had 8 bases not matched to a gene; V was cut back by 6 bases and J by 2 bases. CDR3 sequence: CSAEGQTSTDTQYF. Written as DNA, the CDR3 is TGCAGTGCCGAGGGACAGACGTCCACAGATACGCAGTATTTT.

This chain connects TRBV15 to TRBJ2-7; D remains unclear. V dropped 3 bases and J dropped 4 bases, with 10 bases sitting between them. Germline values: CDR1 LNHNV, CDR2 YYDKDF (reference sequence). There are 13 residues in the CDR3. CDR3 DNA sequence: TGTGCCACCAGCAGGACCACAGAGTACGAGCAGTACTTC. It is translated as CATSRTTEYEQYF.

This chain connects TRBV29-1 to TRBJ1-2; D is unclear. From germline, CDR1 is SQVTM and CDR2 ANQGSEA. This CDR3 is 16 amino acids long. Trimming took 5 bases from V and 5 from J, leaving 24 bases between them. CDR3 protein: CSVLEPLVTETYGYTF. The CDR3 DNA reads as TGCAGCGTTCTCGAACCCTTGGTTACAGAAACTTATGGCTACACCTTC.

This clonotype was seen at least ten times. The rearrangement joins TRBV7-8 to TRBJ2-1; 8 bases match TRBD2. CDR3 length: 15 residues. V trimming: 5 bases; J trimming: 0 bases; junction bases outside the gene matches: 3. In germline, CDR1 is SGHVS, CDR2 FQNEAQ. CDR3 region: CASSILAGSYNEQFF. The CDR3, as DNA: TGTGCCAGCAGCATCCTAGCGGGCTCCTACAATGAGCAGTTCTTC.

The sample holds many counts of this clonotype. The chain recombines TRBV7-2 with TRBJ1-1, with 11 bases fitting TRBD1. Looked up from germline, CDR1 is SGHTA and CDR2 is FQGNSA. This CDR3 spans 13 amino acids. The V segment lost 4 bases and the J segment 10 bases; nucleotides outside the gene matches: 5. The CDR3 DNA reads TGTGCCAGCAGCTCGGACAGGGGGCTGCCAGCTTTCTTT. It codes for CASSSDRGLPAFF.

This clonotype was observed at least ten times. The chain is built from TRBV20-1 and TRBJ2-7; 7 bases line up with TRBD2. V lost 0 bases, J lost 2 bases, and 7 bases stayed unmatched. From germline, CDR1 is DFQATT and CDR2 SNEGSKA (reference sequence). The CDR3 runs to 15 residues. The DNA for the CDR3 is TGCAGTGCTAGAGATCACGCCAGCGGGACCTACGAGCAGTACTTC. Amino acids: CSARDHASGTYEQYF.

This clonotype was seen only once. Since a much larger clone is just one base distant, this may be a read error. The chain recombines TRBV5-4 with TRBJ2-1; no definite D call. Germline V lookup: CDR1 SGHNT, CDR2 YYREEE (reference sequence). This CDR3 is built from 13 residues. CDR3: CASSLVSYNKQFF. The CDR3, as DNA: TGTGCCAGCAGCTTGGTCTCCTACAATAAGCAGTTCTTC. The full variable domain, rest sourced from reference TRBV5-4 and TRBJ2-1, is ETGVTQSPTHLIKTRGQQVTLRCSSQSGHNTVSWYQQALGQGPQFIFQYYREEENGRGNFPPRFSGLQFPNYSSELNVNALELDDSALYLCASSLVSYNKQFFGPGTRLTVL.

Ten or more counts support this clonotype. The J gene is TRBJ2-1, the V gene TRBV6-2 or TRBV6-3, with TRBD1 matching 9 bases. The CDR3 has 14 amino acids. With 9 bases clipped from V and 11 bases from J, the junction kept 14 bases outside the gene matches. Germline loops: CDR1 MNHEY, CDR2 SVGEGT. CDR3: CASNEQGAEVKQFF. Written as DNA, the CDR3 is TGTGCCAGTAATGAACAGGGGGCGGAGGTAAAGCAGTTCTTC.

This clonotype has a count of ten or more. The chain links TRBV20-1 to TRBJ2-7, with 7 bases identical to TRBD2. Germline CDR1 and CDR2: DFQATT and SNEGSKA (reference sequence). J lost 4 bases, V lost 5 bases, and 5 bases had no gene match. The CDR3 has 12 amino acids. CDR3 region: CSARDYTYEQYF. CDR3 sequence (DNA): TGCAGTGCTCGGGACTACACTTACGAGCAGTACTTC.

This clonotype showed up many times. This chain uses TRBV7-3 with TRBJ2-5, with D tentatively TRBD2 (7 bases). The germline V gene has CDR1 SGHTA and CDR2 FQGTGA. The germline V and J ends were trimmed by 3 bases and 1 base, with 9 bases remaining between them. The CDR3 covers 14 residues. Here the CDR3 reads CASSFGGPQETQYF. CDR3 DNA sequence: TGTGCCAGCAGCTTCGGGGGGCCCCAAGAGACCCAGTACTTC.

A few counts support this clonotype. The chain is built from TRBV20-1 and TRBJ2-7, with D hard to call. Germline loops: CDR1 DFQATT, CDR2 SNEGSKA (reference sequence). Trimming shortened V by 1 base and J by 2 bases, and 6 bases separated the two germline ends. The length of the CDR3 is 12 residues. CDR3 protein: CSARGDPYEQYF. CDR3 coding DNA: TGCAGTGCTAGAGGGGATCCCTACGAGCAGTACTTC.

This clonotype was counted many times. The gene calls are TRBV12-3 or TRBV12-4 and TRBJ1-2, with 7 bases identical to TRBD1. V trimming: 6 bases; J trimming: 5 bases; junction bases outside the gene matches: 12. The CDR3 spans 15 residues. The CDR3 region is CASRSHSGQYYGYTF. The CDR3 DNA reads TGTGCCAGCAGATCACATTCGGGACAGTATTATGGCTACACCTTC.

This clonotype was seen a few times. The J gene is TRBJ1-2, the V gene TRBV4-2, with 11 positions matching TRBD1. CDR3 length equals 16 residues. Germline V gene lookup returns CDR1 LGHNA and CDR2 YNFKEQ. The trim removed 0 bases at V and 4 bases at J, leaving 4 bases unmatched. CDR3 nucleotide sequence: TGTGCCAGCAGCCAAGATGGGGGACAGGGGGGCTATGGCTACACCTTC. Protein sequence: CASSQDGGQGGYGYTF.

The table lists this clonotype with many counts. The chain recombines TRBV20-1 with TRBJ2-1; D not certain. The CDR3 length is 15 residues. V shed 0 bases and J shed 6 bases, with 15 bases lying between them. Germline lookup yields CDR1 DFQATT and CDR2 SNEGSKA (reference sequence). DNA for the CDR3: TGCAGTGCTAGAGATACTCCCCGGCTTATCAATGAGCAGTTCTTC. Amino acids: CSARDTPRLINEQFF.

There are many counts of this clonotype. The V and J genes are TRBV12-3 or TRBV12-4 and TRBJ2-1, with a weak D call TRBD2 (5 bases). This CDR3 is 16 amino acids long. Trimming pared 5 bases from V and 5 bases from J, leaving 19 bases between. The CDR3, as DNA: TGTGCCAGCAGTGCCCCACTAGAGGGTTTTCACAATGAGCAGTTCTTC. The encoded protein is CASSAPLEGFHNEQFF.

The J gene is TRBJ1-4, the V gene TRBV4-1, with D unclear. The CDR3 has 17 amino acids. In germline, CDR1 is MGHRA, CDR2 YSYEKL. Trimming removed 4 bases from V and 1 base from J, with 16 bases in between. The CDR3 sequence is CASSLVIRQLTNEKLFF. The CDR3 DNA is TGCGCCAGCAGCCTCGTTATACGACAACTAACTAATGAAAAACTGTTTTTT.

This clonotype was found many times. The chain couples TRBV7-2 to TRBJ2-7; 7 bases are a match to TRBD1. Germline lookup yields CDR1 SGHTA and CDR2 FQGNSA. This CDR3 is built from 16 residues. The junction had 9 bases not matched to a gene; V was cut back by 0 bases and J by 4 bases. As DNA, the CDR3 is TGTGCCAGCAGCTTAGCGAGGGGACAGAGCGTATACGAGCAGTACTTC. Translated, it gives CASSLARGQSVYEQYF.

The chain's CDR3 is CSARILDTQYF. CDR3 bases: TGCAGTGCTAGGATCCTGGATACGCAGTATTTT. The J gene is TRBJ2-3, the V gene TRBV20-1; D gene uncertain. The CDR3 has 11 residues. Germline assignment: CDR1 DFQATT and CDR2 SNEGSKA (reference sequence). Trimming removed 3 bases from V and 6 bases from J, with 7 bases in between.

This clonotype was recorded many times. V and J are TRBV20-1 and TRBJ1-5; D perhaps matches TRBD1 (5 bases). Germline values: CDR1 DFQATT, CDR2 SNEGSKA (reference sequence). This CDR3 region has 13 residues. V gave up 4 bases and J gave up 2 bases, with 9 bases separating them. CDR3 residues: CSAKGDGNQPQHF. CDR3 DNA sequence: TGCAGTGCTAAAGGGGATGGCAATCAGCCCCAGCATTTT.

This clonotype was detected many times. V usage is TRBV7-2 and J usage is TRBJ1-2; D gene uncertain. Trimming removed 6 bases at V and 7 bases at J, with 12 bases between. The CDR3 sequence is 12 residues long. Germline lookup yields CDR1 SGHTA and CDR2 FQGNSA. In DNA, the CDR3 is TGTGCCAGCAGACTAAAACGGGGTGGCTACACCTTC. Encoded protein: CASRLKRGGYTF. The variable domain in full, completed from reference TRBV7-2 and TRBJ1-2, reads GAGVSQSPSNKVTEKGKDVELRCDPISGHTALYWYRQSLGQGLEFLIYFQGNSAPDKSGLPSDRFSAERTGGSVSTLTIQRTQQEDSAVYLCASRLKRGGYTFGSGTRLTVV.

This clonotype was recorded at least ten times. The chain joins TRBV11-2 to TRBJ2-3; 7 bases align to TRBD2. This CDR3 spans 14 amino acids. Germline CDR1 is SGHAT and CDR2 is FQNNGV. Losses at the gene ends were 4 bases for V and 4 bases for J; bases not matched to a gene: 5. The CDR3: CASSYATSADTQYF. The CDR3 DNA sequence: TGTGCCAGCAGCTACGCTACTAGCGCAGATACGCAGTATTTT.

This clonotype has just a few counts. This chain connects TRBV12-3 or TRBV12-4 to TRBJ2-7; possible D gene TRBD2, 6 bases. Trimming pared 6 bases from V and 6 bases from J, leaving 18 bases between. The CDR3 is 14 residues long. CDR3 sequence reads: CASSIRTIGTEQYF. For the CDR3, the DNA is TGTGCCAGCAGCATAAGGACTATAGGTACCGAGCAGTACTTC.